The source of this TCR beta chain is a study of T cell repertoires in cytomegalovirus infection. V was cut by 5 bases and J by 0 bases, with 10 bases left in between. This CDR3 contains 14 residues. Germline V gives CDR1 SEHNR, CDR2 FQNEAQ (reference sequence). One entry per CDR3 protein, called by TCRdb with MiXCR from the reads. The sample lists about 310,000 distinct CDR3 sequences, roughly 17% occurring once. V usage is TRBV7-9 and J usage is TRBJ1-2; tentative D call: TRBD1 (6 bases). The sequence derives from a human donor in good health (CMV status not recorded). Some clones in this sample may be carry-over from other donors' samples. The sequenced material came from PBMCs. Here the CDR3 DNA reads TGTGCCAGCAGCCACGGGACATCTAACTATGGCTACACCTTC. It codes for CASSHGTSNYGYTF.